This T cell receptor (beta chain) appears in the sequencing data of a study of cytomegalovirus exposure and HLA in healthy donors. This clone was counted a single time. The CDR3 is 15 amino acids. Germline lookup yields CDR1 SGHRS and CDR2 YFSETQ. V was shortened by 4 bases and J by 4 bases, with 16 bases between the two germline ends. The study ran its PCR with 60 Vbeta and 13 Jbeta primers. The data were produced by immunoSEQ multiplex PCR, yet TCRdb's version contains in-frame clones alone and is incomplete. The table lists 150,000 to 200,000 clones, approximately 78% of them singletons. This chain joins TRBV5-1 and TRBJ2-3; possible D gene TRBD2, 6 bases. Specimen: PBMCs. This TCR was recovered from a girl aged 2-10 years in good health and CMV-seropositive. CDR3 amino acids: CASSPRLVPADTQYF. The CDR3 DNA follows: TGCGCCAGCAGCCCCCGACTAGTTCCCGCAGATACGCAGTATTTT.